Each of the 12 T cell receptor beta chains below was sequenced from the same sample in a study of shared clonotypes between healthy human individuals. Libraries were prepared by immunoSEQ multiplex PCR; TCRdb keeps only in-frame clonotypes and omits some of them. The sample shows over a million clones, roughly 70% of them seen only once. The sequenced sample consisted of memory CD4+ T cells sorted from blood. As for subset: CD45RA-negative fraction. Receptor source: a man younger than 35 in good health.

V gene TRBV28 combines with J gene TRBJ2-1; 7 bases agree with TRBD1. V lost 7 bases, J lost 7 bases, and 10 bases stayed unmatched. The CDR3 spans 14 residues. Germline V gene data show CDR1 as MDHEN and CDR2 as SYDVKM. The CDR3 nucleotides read TGTGCCAGCATCATGGCCCCCAGGGGGAATGAGCAGTTCTTC. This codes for CASIMAPRGNEQFF.

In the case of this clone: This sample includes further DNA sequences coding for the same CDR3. The CDR3 DNA is TGCGCCAGCAGCCTGCCGGGACTAAACACAGATACGCAGTATTTT. Amino acids: CASSLPGLNTDTQYF. The chain has TRBV5-1 and TRBJ2-3; TRBD2 matches 7 bases. The CDR3 loop spans 15 amino acids. J lost 2 bases, V lost 4 bases, and 7 bases had no gene match. Germline loops: CDR1 SGHRS, CDR2 YFSETQ.

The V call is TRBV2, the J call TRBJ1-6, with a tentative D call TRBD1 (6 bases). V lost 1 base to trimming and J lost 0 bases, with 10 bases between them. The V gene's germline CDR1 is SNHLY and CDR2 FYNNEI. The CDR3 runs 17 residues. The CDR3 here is CASSEEDSSSYNSPLHF. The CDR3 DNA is TGTGCCAGCAGTGAAGAGGACAGCAGCTCCTATAATTCACCCCTCCACTTT.

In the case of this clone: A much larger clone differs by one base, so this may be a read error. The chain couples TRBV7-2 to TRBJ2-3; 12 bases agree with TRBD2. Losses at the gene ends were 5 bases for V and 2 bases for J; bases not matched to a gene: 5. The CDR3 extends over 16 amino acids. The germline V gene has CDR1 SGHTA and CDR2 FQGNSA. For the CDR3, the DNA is TGTGCCAGCAGCCCCGGACTAGCGGGACTCACAGATACGCAGTATTTT. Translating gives CASSPGLAGLTDTQYF.

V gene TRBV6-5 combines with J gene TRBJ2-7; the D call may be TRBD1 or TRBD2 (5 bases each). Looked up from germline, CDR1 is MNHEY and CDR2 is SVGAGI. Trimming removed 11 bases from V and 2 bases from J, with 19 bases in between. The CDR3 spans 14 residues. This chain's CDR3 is CAADTRDLTYEQYF. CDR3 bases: TGTGCCGCGGATACCAGGGACCTAACCTACGAGCAGTACTTC.

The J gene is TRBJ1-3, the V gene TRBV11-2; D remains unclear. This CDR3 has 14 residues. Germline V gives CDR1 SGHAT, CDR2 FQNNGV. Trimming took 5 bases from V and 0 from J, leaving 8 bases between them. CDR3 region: CASSLQYSGNTIYF. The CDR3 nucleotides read TGTGCCAGCAGCCTGCAATACTCTGGAAACACCATATATTTT.

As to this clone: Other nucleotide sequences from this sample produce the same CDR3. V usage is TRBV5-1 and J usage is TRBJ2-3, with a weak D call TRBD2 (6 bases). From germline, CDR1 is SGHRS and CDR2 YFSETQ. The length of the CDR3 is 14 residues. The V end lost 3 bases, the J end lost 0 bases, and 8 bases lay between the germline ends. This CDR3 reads CASSSGTSTDTQYF. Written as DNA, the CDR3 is TGCGCCAGCAGCTCCGGGACTAGCACAGATACGCAGTATTTT.

Here the CDR3 reads CASSPGLAGADTQYF. CDR3 sequence (DNA): TGTGCCAGCAGCCCGGGACTAGCGGGTGCAGATACGCAGTATTTT. This chain joins TRBV7-6 and TRBJ2-3, with 12 bases aligning to TRBD2. After removal of 5 bases from V and 4 bases from J, the junction contained 4 bases not matched to a gene. The CDR3 has 15 amino acids. Germline assignment: CDR1 SGHVS and CDR2 FNYEAQ. The full variable domain, its missing parts supplied by reference TRBV7-6 and TRBJ2-3, is GAGVSQSPRYKVTKRGQDVALRCDPISGHVSLYWYRQALGQGPEFLTYFNYEAQQDKSGLPNDRFSAERPEGSISTLTIQRTEQRDSAMYRCASSPGLAGADTQYFGPGTRLTVL.

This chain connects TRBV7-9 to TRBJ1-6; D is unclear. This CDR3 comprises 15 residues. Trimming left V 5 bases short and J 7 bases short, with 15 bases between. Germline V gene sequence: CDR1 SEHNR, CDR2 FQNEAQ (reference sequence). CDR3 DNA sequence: TGTGCCAGCAGCCTAGGAACGAACCGAAATTCACCCCTCCACTTT. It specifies CASSLGTNRNSPLHF.

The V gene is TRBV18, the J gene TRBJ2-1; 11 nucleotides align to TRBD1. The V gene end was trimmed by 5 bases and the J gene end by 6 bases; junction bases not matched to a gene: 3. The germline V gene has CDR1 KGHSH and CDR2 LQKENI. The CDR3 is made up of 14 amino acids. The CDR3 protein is CASSAGTGGNEQFF. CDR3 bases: TGTGCCAGCTCAGCCGGGACAGGGGGCAATGAGCAGTTCTTC.

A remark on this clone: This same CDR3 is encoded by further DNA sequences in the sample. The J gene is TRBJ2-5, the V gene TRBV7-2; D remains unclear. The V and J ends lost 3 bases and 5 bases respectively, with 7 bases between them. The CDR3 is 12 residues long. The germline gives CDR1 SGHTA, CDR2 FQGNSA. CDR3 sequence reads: CASSLGLETQYF. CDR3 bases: TGTGCCAGCAGCTTGGGGTTGGAGACCCAGTACTTC.

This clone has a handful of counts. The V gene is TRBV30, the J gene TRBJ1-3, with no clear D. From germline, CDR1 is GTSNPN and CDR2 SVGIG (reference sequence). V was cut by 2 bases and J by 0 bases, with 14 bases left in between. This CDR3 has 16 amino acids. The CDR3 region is CAWSRRDVYSGNTIYF. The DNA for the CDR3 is TGTGCCTGGAGTCGCCGGGATGTCTACTCTGGAAACACCATATATTTT.